The 3 T cell receptor beta chains listed next were all sequenced from one sample in a study of T-cell memory formation after mild COVID-19. Each CDR3 protein is one row after TCRdb ran MiXCR on the 5' RACE reads. The repertoire holds 250,000 to 300,000 distinct CDR3 sequences, 18% seen once, with about 23% in the top ten. The sample comprised PBMCs or a T cell subset sorted from them (not recorded which). The receptor set was obtained from a man younger than 35 who had mild COVID-19 (a few samples of this study predate the infection). Cell type and time point are not known.

This chain joins TRBV4-2 and TRBJ1-6, with unresolved D. The V end was cut by 3 bases, the J end by 1 base, with 10 bases between. This CDR3 spans 16 amino acids. Germline CDR1 is LGHNA and CDR2 is YNFKEQ. The CDR3 sequence: CASSQISGSYNSPLHF. In DNA form, the CDR3 reads TGTGCCAGCAGCCAGATTTCAGGATCCTATAATTCACCCCTCCACTTT.

This rearrangement joins TRBV7-9 to TRBJ1-2; 7 positions agree with TRBD1. CDR3 size: 16 residues. The J segment lost 3 bases and the V segment lost 3 bases, leaving 10 bases of the junction unmatched. CDR1 SEHNR and CDR2 FQNEAQ come from the germline V gene (reference sequence). CDR3 in DNA: TGTGCCAGCAGCTTCCCCCAGGGGGGGGTTGACTATGGCTACACCTTC. It yields the protein CASSFPQGGVDYGYTF. Full variable domain (remainder filled in from reference TRBV7-9 and TRBJ1-2): DTGVSQNPRHKITKRGQNVTFRCDPISEHNRLYWYRQTLGQGPEFLTYFQNEAQLEKSRLLSDRFSAERPKGSFSTLEIQRTEQGDSAMYLCASSFPQGGVDYGYTFGSGTRLTVV.

This clonotype was seen a few times. The V call is TRBV7-2, the J call TRBJ2-1; D might be TRBD1 (5 bases). The CDR3 runs 14 residues. Germline V CDR1 and CDR2: SGHTA, FQGNSA. V gave up 1 base and J gave up 8 bases, with 12 bases separating them. The CDR3 sequence is CASSLDRIADEQFF. The DNA of the CDR3 is TGTGCCAGCAGCTTAGACAGGATCGCGGATGAGCAGTTCTTC.